The present T cell receptor beta chain was sequenced within a study of beta chain features in type 1 diabetes. Germline V gene data show CDR1 as SEHNR and CDR2 as FQNEAQ (reference sequence). This CDR3 is 17 amino acids long. V shed 3 bases and J 2 bases; nucleotides not matched to a gene: 10. Sequencing targeted expressed TCRB transcripts, as all isolated RNA had been reverse transcribed. Clones were sequenced by immunoSEQ multiplex PCR, and TCRdb holds only the in-frame ones, with some missing. This table holds about 260,000 clones, about a fifth found once. Study-wide findings and caveats: Shortening that was moderate but significant affected the TCRB CDR3s of Type 1 diabetes patients in all four CD4+ subsets.

This clone was counted a single time. Antigen specificity is unknown. The sample comprised naive CD4+ T cells from blood. V and J are TRBV7-9 and TRBJ2-1; the match to TRBD2 covers 7 bases. The receptor was isolated from a woman in her forties with type 1 diabetes. For the CDR3, the DNA is TGTGCCAGCAGCTTCTTAAGGAGGCTAGCGGCCTACAATGAGCAGTTCTTC. Its protein is CASSFLRRLAAYNEQFF.